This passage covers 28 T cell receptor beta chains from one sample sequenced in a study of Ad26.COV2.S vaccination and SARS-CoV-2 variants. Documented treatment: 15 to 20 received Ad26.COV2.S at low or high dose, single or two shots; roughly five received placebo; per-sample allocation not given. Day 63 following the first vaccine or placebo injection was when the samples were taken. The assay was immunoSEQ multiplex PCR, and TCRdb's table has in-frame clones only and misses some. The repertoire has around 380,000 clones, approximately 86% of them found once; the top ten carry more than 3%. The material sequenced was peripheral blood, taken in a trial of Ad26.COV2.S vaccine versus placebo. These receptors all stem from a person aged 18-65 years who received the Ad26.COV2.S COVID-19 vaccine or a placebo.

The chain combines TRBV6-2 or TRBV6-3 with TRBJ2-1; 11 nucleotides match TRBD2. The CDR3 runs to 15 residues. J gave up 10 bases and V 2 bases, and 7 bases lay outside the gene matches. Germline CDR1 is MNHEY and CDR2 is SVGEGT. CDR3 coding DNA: TGTGCCAGCAGTTACGCTAGCGGGGGGTCTAACGAGCAGTTCTTC. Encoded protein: CASSYASGGSNEQFF.

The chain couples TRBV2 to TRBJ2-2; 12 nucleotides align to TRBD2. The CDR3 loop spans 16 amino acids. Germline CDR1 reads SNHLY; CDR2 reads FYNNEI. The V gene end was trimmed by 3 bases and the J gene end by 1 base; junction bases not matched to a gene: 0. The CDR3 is CASSETSGRNTGELFF. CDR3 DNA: TGTGCCAGCAGTGAGACTAGCGGGAGGAACACCGGGGAGCTGTTTTTT.

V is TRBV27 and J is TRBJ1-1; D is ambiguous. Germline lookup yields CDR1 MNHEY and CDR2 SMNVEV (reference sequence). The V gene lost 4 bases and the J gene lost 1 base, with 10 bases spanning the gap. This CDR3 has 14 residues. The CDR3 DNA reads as TGTGCCAGCAGTTGGACCGCAACGAACACTGAAGCTTTCTTT. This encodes CASSWTATNTEAFF.

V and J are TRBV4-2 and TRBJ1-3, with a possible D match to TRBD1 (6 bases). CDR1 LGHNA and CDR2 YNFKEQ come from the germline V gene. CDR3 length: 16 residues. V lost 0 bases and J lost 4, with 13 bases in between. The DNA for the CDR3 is TGTGCCAGCAGCCAAGATCGAGACAGGCAGGGAAACACCATATATTTT. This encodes CASSQDRDRQGNTIYF.

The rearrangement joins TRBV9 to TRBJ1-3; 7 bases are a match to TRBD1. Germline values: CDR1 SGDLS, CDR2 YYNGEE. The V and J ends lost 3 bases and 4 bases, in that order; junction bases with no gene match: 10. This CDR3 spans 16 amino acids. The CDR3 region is CASSASTGAGGNTIYF. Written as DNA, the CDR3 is TGTGCCAGCAGCGCCTCCACAGGGGCAGGCGGAAACACCATATATTTT.

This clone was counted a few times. The CDR3 DNA reads TGTGCCAGCACCTCGAGGGCCCCAGGGGAAGGTTCACCCCTCCACTTT. Translated: CASTSRAPGEGSPLHF. The chain couples TRBV5-4 to TRBJ1-6; perhaps TRBD1 as D (6 bases). The V and J ends lost 6 bases and 9 bases respectively, with 22 bases between them. This CDR3 is 16 amino acids long. Germline V gives CDR1 SGHNT, CDR2 YYREEE (reference sequence).

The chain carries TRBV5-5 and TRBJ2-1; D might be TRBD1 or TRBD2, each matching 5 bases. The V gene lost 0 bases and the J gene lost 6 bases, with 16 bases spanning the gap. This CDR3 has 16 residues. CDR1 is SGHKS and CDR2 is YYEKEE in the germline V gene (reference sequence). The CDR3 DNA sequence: TGTGCCAGCAGCTTGGGGACTGGGGGTTCCCGCAATGAGCAGTTCTTC. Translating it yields CASSLGTGGSRNEQFF.

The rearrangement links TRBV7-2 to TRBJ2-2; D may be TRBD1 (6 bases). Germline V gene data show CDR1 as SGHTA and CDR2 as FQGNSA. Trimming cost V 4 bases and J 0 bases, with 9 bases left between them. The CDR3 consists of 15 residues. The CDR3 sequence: CASSSTGTNTGELFF. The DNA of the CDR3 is TGTGCCAGCAGCTCTACAGGGACGAACACCGGGGAGCTGTTTTTT.

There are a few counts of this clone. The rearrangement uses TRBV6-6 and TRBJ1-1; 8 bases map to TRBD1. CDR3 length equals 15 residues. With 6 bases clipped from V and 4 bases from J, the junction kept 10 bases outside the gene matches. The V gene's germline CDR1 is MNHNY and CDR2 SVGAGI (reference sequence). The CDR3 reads CASSPGTGGSTEAFF. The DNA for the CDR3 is TGTGCCAGCAGCCCCGGGACAGGAGGGAGCACTGAAGCTTTCTTT.

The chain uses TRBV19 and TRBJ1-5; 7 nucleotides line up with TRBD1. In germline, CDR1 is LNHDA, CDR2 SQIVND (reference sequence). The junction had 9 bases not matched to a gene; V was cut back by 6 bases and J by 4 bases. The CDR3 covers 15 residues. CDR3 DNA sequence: TGTGCCAGTAGCCACGGGACAGCGAAAAATCAGCCCCAGCATTTT. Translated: CASSHGTAKNQPQHF.

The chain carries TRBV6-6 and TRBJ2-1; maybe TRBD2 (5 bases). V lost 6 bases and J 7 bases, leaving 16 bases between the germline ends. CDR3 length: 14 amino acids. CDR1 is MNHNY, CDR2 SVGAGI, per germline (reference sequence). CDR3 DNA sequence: TGTGCCAGCAGAGACCTTGGCGGGCGGAATGAGCAGTTCTTC. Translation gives CASRDLGGRNEQFF.

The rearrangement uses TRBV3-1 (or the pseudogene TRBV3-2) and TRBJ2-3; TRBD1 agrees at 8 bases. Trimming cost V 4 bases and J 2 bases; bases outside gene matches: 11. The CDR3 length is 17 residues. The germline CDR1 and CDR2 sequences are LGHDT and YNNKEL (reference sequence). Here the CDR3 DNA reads TGTGCCAGCAGCCCTCAAGACAGGGGACACTACACAGATACGCAGTATTTT. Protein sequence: CASSPQDRGHYTDTQYF.

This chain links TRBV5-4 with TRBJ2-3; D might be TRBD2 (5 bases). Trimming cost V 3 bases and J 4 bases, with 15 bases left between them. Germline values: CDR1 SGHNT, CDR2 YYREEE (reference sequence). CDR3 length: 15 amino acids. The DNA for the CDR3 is TGTGCCAGCAGCTCACGGACGGAGGCCGCAGATACGCAGTATTTT. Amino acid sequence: CASSSRTEAADTQYF. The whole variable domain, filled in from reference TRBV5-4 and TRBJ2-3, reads ETGVTQSPTHLIKTRGQQVTLRCSSQSGHNTVSWYQQALGQGPQFIFQYYREEENGRGNFPPRFSGLQFPNYSSELNVNALELDDSALYLCASSSRTEAADTQYFGPGTRLTVL.

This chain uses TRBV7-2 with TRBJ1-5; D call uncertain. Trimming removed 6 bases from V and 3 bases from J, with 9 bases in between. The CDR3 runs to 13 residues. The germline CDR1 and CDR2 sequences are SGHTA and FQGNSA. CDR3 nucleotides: TGTGCCAGCAGTCGGTCAGACAATCAGCCCCAGCATTTT. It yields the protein CASSRSDNQPQHF.

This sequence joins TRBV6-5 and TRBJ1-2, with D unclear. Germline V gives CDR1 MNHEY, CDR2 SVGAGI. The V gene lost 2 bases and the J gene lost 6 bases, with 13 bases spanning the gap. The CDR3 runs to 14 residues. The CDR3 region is CASSYKGVENGYTF. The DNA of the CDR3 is TGTGCCAGCAGTTACAAGGGAGTTGAAAATGGCTACACCTTC.

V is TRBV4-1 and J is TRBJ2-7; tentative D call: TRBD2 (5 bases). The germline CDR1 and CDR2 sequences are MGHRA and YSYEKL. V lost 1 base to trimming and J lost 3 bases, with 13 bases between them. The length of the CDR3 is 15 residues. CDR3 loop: CASSQGVADFYEQYF. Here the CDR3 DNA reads TGCGCCAGCAGCCAAGGGGTGGCGGACTTCTACGAGCAGTACTTC.

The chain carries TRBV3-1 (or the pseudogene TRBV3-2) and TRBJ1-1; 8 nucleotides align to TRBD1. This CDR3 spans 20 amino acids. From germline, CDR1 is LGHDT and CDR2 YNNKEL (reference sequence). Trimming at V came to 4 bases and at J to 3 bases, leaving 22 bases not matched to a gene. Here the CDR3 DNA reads TGTGCCAGCAGCCCAGGCTTCGATTACAGGAACAGGGGGATGGACACTGAAGCTTTCTTT. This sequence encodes CASSPGFDYRNRGMDTEAFF.

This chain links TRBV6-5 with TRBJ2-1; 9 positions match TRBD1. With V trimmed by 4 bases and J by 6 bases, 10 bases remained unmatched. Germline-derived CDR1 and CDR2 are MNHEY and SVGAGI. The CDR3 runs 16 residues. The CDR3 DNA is TGTGCCAGCAGTTTAACAGGGGGCCCTACTGTCAATGAGCAGTTCTTC. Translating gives CASSLTGGPTVNEQFF.

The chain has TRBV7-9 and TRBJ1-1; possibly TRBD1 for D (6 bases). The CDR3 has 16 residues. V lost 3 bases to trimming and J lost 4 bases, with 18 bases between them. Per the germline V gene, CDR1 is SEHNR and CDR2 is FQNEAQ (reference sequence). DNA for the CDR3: TGTGCCAGCAGCTTGAACAGGGTCAAAGGTGGCACTGAAGCTTTCTTT. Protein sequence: CASSLNRVKGGTEAFF.

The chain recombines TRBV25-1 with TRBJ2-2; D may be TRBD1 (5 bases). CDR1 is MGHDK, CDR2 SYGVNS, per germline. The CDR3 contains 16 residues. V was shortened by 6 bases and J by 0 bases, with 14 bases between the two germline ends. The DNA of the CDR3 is TGTGCCAGCAGGGGTGGACAACGCGCGAACACCGGGGAGCTGTTTTTT. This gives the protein CASRGGQRANTGELFF.

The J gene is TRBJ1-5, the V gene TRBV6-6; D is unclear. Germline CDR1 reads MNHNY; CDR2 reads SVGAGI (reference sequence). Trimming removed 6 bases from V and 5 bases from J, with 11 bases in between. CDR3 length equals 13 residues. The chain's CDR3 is CASRRGRDQPQHF. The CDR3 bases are TGTGCCAGCAGGCGAGGGAGGGATCAGCCCCAGCATTTT.

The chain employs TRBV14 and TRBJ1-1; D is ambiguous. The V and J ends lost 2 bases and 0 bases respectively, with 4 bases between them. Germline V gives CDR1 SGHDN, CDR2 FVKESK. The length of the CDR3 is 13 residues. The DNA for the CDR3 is TGTGCCAGCAGCCAAAACTTGAACACTGAAGCTTTCTTT. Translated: CASSQNLNTEAFF. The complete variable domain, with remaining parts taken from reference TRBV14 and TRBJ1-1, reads EAGVTQFPSHSVIEKGQTVTLRCDPISGHDNLYWYRRVMGKEIKFLLHFVKESKQDESGMPNNRFLAERTGGTYSTLKVQPAELEDSGVYFCASSQNLNTEAFFGQGTRLTVV.

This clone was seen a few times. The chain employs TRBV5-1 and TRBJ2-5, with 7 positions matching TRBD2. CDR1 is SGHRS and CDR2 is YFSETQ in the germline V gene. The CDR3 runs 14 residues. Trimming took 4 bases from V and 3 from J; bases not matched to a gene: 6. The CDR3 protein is CASSPTSGEETQYF. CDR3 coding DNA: TGCGCCAGCAGCCCTACCAGCGGGGAAGAGACCCAGTACTTC.

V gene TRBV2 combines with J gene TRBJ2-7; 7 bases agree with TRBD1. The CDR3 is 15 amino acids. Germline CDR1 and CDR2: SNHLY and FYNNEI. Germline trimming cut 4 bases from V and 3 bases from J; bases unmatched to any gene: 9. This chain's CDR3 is CASSGTGALDYEQYF. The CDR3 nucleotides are TGTGCCAGCAGTGGAACAGGGGCATTGGACTACGAGCAGTACTTC.

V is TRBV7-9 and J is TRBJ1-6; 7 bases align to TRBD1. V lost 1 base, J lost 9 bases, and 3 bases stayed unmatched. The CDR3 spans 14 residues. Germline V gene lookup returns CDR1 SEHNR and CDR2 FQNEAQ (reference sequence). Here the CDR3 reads CASSLGQGGSPLHF. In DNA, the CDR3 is TGTGCCAGCAGCTTAGGACAGGGCGGTTCACCCCTCCACTTT.

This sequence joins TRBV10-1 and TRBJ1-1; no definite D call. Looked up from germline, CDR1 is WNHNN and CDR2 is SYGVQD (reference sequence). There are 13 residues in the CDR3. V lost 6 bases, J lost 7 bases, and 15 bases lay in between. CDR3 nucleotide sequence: TGCGCCAGCAGGGAAAGAGGGAACGGTGAAGCTTTCTTT. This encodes CASRERGNGEAFF.

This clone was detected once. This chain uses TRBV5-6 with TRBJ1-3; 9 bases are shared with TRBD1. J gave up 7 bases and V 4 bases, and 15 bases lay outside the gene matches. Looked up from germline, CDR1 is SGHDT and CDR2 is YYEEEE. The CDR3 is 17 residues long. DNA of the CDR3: TGTGCCAGCAGCCATACCCCATTAACAGGGGGCGAGAACACCATATATTTT. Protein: CASSHTPLTGGENTIYF.

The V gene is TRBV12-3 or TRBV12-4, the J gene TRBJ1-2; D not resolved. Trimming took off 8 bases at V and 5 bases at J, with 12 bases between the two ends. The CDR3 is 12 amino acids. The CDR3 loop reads CASSPGEYGYTF. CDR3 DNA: TGTGCCAGCTCCCCCGGAGAGTATGGCTACACCTTC.